This T cell receptor (beta chain) was recorded in a study of cytomegalovirus exposure and HLA in healthy donors. Study results and limitations: Sequences of the TCR beta chain were said to predict the HLA-A and HLA-B alleles of most subjects accurately. By HLA locus, TCR association rates varied in a later analysis, with DRB1 showing the most and HLA-C the fewest.

CDR3 length equals 14 residues. Per germline, CDR1 SGDLS and CDR2 YYNGEE. V gave up 0 bases and J gave up 11 bases; unmatched junction bases: 10. A multiplex PCR was run with 60 Vbeta primers and 13 Jbeta primers. The table came from immunoSEQ multiplex PCR; TCRdb's copy has only in-frame clones and leaves some out. The top ten hold 3.1% of the sample, which has around 100,000 clones, less than 80% seen once. It was healthy bone marrow donors who served as donors. Points on this clone: Its antigen is as yet unknown.

The sample comprised PBMCs. This sequence joins TRBV9 and TRBJ2-5; the match to TRBD1 covers 7 bases. This clonotype originated in a woman in her thirties or forties in good health and CMV-seronegative. The CDR3 reads CASSVVDRDGEQYF. In DNA form, the CDR3 reads TGTGCCAGCAGCGTAGTCGACAGGGATGGAGAGCAGTACTTC. Full variable domain (rest looked up from reference TRBV9 and TRBJ2-5): DSGVTQTPKHLITATGQRVTLRCSPRSGDLSVYWYQQSLDQGLQFLIQYYNGEERAKGNILERFSAQQFPDLHSELNLSSLELGDSALYFCASSVVDRDGEQYFGPGTRLLVL.